These 17 T cell receptor beta chains came from one sample sequenced in a study of PD-1 blockade in mismatch repair-deficient tumors. The method was immunoSEQ multiplex PCR; TCRdb's version includes in-frame clones alone and lacks a portion of them. This table has around 100,000 clones, 82% appearing once. This specimen was peripheral blood, taken approximately 35 weeks after starting pembrolizumab. These receptors all stem from an adult with mismatch repair-deficient cancer.

The chain combines TRBV11-3 with TRBJ1-1; no definite D call. The CDR3 runs 14 residues. V was pared by 2 bases and J by 5 bases, with 12 bases between. Germline CDR1 reads SGHNT; CDR2 reads YENEEA. The CDR3 here is CASSLNLPITEAFF. Written as DNA, the CDR3 is TGTGCCAGCAGCTTAAATCTCCCGATTACTGAAGCTTTCTTT.

The chain uses TRBV27 and TRBJ2-1; either TRBD1 or TRBD2 may supply D (5 bases each). Germline V gives CDR1 MNHEY, CDR2 SMNVEV (reference sequence). Trimming left V 3 bases short and J 9 bases short, with 12 bases between. The CDR3 is 13 amino acids. The DNA for the CDR3 is TGTGCCAGCAGTTTGTCGGGGCATATTGAGCAGTTCTTC. As protein: CASSLSGHIEQFF.

A few counts support this clone. V is TRBV7-9 and J is TRBJ2-7; a weak D match, TRBD1 (6 bases). Between the trimmed V and J ends, which lost 5 bases and 1 base, there was a span of 18 bases. This CDR3 comprises 16 residues. Germline lookup yields CDR1 SEHNR and CDR2 FQNEAQ (reference sequence). The chain's CDR3 is CASSPRFLGQSYEQYF. CDR3 sequence (DNA): TGTGCCAGCAGCCCCAGGTTCTTAGGACAGTCCTACGAGCAGTACTTC. The full variable domain, rest sourced from reference TRBV7-9 and TRBJ2-7, is DTGVSQNPRHKITKRGQNVTFRCDPISEHNRLYWYRQTLGQGPEFLTYFQNEAQLEKSRLLSDRFSAERPKGSFSTLEIQRTEQGDSAMYLCASSPRFLGQSYEQYFGPGTRLTVT.

The chain joins TRBV19 to TRBJ1-2; 7 bases map to TRBD1. The CDR3 length is 17 residues. Germline V CDR1 and CDR2: LNHDA, SQIVND (reference sequence). V lost 3 bases to trimming and J lost 0 bases; unmatched junction nucleotides: 10. The CDR3 reads CASSIGDRARANYGYTF. The CDR3 DNA sequence: TGTGCCAGTAGTATCGGGGACAGAGCCCGAGCTAACTATGGCTACACCTTC.

The chain combines TRBV11-3 with TRBJ2-3; the match to TRBD2 covers 15 bases. CDR1 and CDR2 from the germline V gene are SGHNT and YENEEA. The length of the CDR3 is 17 residues. The junction had 4 bases not matched to a gene; V was cut back by 5 bases and J by 1 base. CDR3 nucleotide sequence: TGTGCCAGCAGCCCCGGACTAGCGGGAGGGGGCACAGATACGCAGTATTTT. The encoded protein is CASSPGLAGGGTDTQYF.

This rearrangement joins TRBV19 to TRBJ2-5; a weak D match, TRBD2 (6 bases). CDR1 and CDR2 from the germline V gene are LNHDA and SQIVND (reference sequence). Trimming cost V 0 bases and J 7 bases, with 9 bases left between them. The CDR3 totals 13 residues. The CDR3 DNA follows: TGTGCCAGTAGTATAGATCTGGAGGGGACCCAGTACTTC. It encodes CASSIDLEGTQYF.

The chain joins TRBV5-4 to TRBJ2-5; D tentatively fits TRBD1 or TRBD2 (5 bases each). The V and J ends lost 4 bases and 5 bases respectively, with 9 bases between them. Germline V gene data show CDR1 as SGHNT and CDR2 as YYREEE (reference sequence). The CDR3 runs to 12 residues. DNA of the CDR3: TGTGCCAGCAGCGTCGGGGCGGAGACCCAGTACTTC. It encodes CASSVGAETQYF.

The chain combines TRBV29-1 with TRBJ2-3; D might be TRBD2 (5 bases). The germline gives CDR1 SQVTM, CDR2 ANQGSEA. The CDR3 covers 14 residues. Trimming pared 6 bases from V and 4 bases from J, leaving 17 bases between. CDR3 in DNA: TGCAGCGTCTTGTTGTCTCGGGGAGCAGATACGCAGTATTTT. Its protein product is CSVLLSRGADTQYF.

V usage is TRBV5-6 and J usage is TRBJ1-2; a possible D gene is TRBD1 (5 bases). Deletions cut 3 bases from V and 1 base from J, with 13 bases between. The germline V gene encodes CDR1 SGHDT and CDR2 YYEEEE. The CDR3 has 15 residues. The CDR3 reads CASSSTATRNYGYTF. In DNA, the CDR3 is TGTGCCAGCAGCTCGACAGCAACACGTAACTATGGCTACACCTTC.

The chain carries TRBV5-6 and TRBJ1-2, with TRBD1 identical over 8 bases. Unmatched junction bases numbered 16, after V lost 4 bases and J lost 8 bases. Germline CDR1 and CDR2: SGHDT and YYEEEE. The length of the CDR3 is 16 residues. In DNA form, the CDR3 reads TGTGCCAGCAGCCGACAAAGACAGGGGCCCTATAGCGGCTACACCTTC. Translation: CASSRQRQGPYSGYTF.

The V call is TRBV2, the J call TRBJ1-5, with D unclear. Germline V lookup: CDR1 SNHLY, CDR2 FYNNEI. Trimming pared 8 bases from V and 7 bases from J, leaving 15 bases between. This CDR3 is 13 amino acids long. The DNA of the CDR3 is TGTGCCAGCCGGAACGATGGGGAACAGCCCCAGCATTTT. Protein sequence: CASRNDGEQPQHF.

The chain has TRBV7-8 and TRBJ2-1; 12 positions match TRBD2. The germline V gene encodes CDR1 SGHVS and CDR2 FQNEAQ. The J segment lost 13 bases and the V segment lost 7 bases, leaving 17 bases of the junction unmatched. The length of the CDR3 is 16 residues. The CDR3 loop is CASTRSLAGGPSIQFF. CDR3 DNA sequence: TGTGCCAGCACCCGTTCTCTAGCGGGAGGGCCCTCTATTCAGTTCTTC.

The chain couples TRBV4-1 to TRBJ2-3; D might be TRBD1 (5 bases). Germline V gives CDR1 MGHRA, CDR2 YSYEKL. The CDR3 runs 18 residues. The V gene lost 0 bases and the J gene lost 1 base, with 17 bases spanning the gap. CDR3 region: CASSQESRGLGRTDTQYF. The CDR3, as DNA: TGCGCCAGCAGCCAAGAAAGTAGGGGATTGGGCCGCACAGATACGCAGTATTTT.

The V call is TRBV2, the J call TRBJ1-1, with D possibly being TRBD1 (5 bases). The CDR3 extends over 13 amino acids. Looked up from germline, CDR1 is SNHLY and CDR2 is FYNNEI. V lost 8 bases and J 2 bases, leaving 12 bases between the germline ends. The CDR3 region is CASETRGNTEAFF. The CDR3 DNA follows: TGTGCCAGCGAGACGAGGGGAAACACTGAAGCTTTCTTT.

The V and J genes are TRBV5-1 and TRBJ2-7; TRBD2 matches 9 bases. The CDR3 length is 14 residues. The junction had 5 bases not matched to a gene; V was cut back by 7 bases and J by 0 bases. Germline assignment: CDR1 SGHRS and CDR2 YFSETQ. The DNA of the CDR3 is TGCGCCAGCGGGGAGACTAGCGGCTCCTACGAGCAGTACTTC. It specifies CASGETSGSYEQYF.

The chain combines TRBV5-6 with TRBJ2-7; tentative D call: TRBD2 (6 bases). The V and J ends lost 4 bases and 3 bases respectively, with 26 bases between them. This CDR3 has 18 amino acids. Germline-derived CDR1 and CDR2 are SGHDT and YYEEEE. In nucleotides, the CDR3 is TGTGCCAGCAGCCCGGGACTTCCACCGGGCCGAACAGTCTACGAGCAGTACTTC. Protein sequence: CASSPGLPPGRTVYEQYF.

This clone has just one count. The rearrangement uses TRBV25-1 and TRBJ1-2, with a tentative D call TRBD1 (6 bases). This CDR3 contains 13 residues. Germline CDR1 MGHDK, CDR2 SYGVNS. V lost 4 bases and J 7 bases, leaving 13 bases between the germline ends. The DNA for the CDR3 is TGTGCCAGCAGTGGGGACATCGTAGGTGGCTACACCTTC. Protein product: CASSGDIVGGYTF.